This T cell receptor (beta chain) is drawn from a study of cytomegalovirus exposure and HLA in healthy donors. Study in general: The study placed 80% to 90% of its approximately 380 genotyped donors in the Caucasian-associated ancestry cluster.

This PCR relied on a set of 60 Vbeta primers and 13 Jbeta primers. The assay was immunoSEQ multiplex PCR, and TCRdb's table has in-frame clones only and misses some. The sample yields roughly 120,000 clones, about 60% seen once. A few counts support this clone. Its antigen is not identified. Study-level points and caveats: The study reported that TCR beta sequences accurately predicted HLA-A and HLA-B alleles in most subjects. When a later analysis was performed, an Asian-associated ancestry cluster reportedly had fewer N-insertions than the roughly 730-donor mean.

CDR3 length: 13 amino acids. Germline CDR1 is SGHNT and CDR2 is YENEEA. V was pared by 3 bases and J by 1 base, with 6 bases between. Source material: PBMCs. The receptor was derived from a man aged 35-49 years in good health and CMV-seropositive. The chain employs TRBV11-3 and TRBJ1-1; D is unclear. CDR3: CASSLGANTEAFF. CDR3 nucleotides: TGTGCCAGCAGCTTGGGAGCGAACACTGAAGCTTTCTTT.